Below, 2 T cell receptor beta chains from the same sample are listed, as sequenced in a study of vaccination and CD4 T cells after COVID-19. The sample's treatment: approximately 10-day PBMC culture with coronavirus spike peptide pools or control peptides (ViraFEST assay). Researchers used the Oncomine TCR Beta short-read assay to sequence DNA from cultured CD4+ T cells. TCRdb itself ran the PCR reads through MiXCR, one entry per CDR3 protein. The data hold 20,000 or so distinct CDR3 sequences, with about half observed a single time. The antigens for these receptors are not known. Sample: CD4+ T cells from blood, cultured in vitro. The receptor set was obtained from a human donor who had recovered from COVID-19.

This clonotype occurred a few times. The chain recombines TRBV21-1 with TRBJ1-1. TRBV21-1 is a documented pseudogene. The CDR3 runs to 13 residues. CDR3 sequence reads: CASSNYMNTEAFF. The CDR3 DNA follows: TGTGCCAGCAGCAATTATATGAACACTGAAGCTTTCTTT.

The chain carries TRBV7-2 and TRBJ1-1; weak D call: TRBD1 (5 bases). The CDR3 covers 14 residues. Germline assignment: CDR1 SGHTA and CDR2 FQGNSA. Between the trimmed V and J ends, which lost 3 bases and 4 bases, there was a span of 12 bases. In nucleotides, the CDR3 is TGTGCCAGCAGCTTCCGGGACCGGGGCACTGAAGCTTTCTTT. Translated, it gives CASSFRDRGTEAFF.